This paragraph covers one TCR beta chain sequence. Treatment noted: randomized to nivolumab then ipilimumab (arm A) or the reverse (arm B). No patient had prior DNA-damaging chemotherapy. Live CD3+CD8+ CD19− CD56− cells were sorted from PBMCs. The table came from immunoSEQ multiplex PCR; TCRdb's copy has only in-frame clones and leaves some out. The sample lists over 9,000 clones, roughly 73% occurring once. V lost 0 bases to trimming and J lost 1 base, with 16 bases between them. The germline CDR1 and CDR2 sequences are PRHDT and FYEKMQ (reference sequence). CDR3 size: 18 residues. This entry belongs to a study of sequential checkpoint blockade in melanoma. Study-level background: First-line arms were nivolumab then ipilimumab, or the reverse, randomized 1:1. Maintenance nivolumab came after either treatment sequence.

This specimen was CD8+ T cells sorted from blood (inferred from file names), taken from a patient given nivolumab and ipilimumab in sequence. This receptor was obtained from a human donor with melanoma. This chain links TRBV13 with TRBJ1-5; a weak D match, TRBD1 (6 bases). CDR3 bases: TGTGCCAGCAGCTTAGGGACAGGTAGTCTAATGAGCAATCAGCCCCAGCATTTT. Translated, it gives CASSLGTGSLMSNQPQHF.